This entry describes one T cell receptor beta chain. The source material, RNA transcripts, was used to amplify TCR beta CDR3 regions. A set of HTBI primers served as the primers for a first-round RT-PCR of the TCR CDR3. TCRdb passed the multiplex PCR reads through MiXCR, listing each CDR3 protein once. The data contain approximately 600,000 distinct CDR3 sequences, less than 25% of them singletons. This entry belongs to a study of T cells in Graves' hyperthyroidism and ophthalmopathy. Whole-study context: Peripheral blood draws took place at initial diagnosis, ahead of any treatment.

Researchers barred patients who had uncontrolled infection, other autoimmune disease, pregnancy or lactation. V lost 2 bases and J 2 bases, leaving 19 bases between the germline ends. The CDR3 is 16 residues long. The germline gives CDR1 DFQATT, CDR2 SNEGSKA (reference sequence). This clonotype originated in a man aged 30 to 45 with Graves' ophthalmopathy. V and J are TRBV20-1 and TRBJ2-7; D possibly corresponds to TRBD2 (8 bases). The sequencing input was blood. CDR3 protein: CSARRGGGRSTYEQYF. In DNA, the CDR3 is TGCAGTGCTAGAAGAGGGGGCGGGAGGTCGACCTACGAGCAGTACTTC.